A selection of T cell receptor beta chains follows, all from one sample in a study of cytomegalovirus exposure and HLA in healthy donors. Assay: immunoSEQ multiplex PCR; the TCRdb copy retains only in-frame clones and omits some. The repertoire holds about 200,000 clones, 82% seen once, with 1.5% to 2% in the top ten. Sequencing used PBMCs. These receptors came from a woman aged 18 to 35 in good health and CMV-seronegative. The CDR3 runs from the conserved cysteine through the conserved F or W. D genes are given only for firm matches. Part of the rows lack a size; the others show once, few, many or a class for expanded clones.

abundance | j_gene | v_gene | d_gene | CDR3nt | CDR3aa
NA | TRBJ2-3 | TRBV7-9 | TRBD2 | TGTGCCAGCAGCCAGGGGGTAGCGGGAGAGTTGGATACGCAGTATTTT | CASSQGVAGELDTQYF
NA | TRBJ2-7 | TRBV7-9 | TRBD1 | TGTGCCAGCAGCTCCGGTGGACAGGGGATAATTTTCCACGAGCAGTACTTC | CASSSGGQGIIFHEQYF
NA | TRBJ2-4 | TRBV28 | NA | TGTGCCAGCAGTCGCGGGGTTATGGCCAAAAACATTCAGTACTTC | CASSRGVMAKNIQYF
once | TRBJ1-4 | TRBV19 | NA | TGTGCCAGTAGTATCTCCGGGGGGACTAATGAAAAACTGTTTTTT | CASSISGGTNEKLFF
few | TRBJ1-1 | TRBV6-5 | NA | TGTGCCAGCAAGTGGGCTGAGGGCACTGAAGCTTTCTTT | CASKWAEGTEAFF
few | TRBJ2-3 | TRBV2 | NA | TGTGCCAGCAGTGAAGACAACACAGATACGCAGTATTTT | CASSEDNTDTQYF
NA | TRBJ2-2 | TRBV4-3 | NA | TGCGCCAGCAGCCAAGATTTCGCCGGTCGGGAGCTGTTTTTT | CASSQDFAGRELFF
NA | TRBJ2-5 | TRBV5-1 | TRBD2 | TGCGCCAGCAGCCTAACGGGACTAGCGGGAGGCGGGGGAGAGACCCAGTACTTC | CASSLTGLAGGGGETQYF
NA | TRBJ1-2 | TRBV9 | NA | TGTGCCAGCAGCGTGACAGGCAACTATGGCTACACCTTC | CASSVTGNYGYTF
many | TRBJ2-1 | TRBV28 | TRBD2 | TGTGCCAGCAGTTTATATCGGACTAGCGGGAGGGATGAGCAGTTCTTC | CASSLYRTSGRDEQFF
NA | TRBJ1-5 | TRBV28 | TRBD1 | TGTGCCAGCAACTCGGGACAGGGCCATCAGCCCCAGCATTTT | CASNSGQGHQPQHF
NA | TRBJ2-1 | TRBV2 | TRBD2 | TGTGCCAGCAGTGAATTGGCTAGCGGGAGGGCCACCGGTATGAATGAGCAGTTCTTC | CASSELASGRATGMNEQFF
NA | TRBJ2-7 | TRBV7-9 | NA | TGTGCCAGCAGCCCAGGGGGGACTAGTAACTACGAGCAGTACTTC | CASSPGGTSNYEQYF
NA | TRBJ1-1 | TRBV4-3 | NA | TGCGCCAGCAGCCAAGGACCAGGGGTGAACACTGAAGCTTTCTTT | CASSQGPGVNTEAFF
NA | TRBJ1-1 | TRBV2 | NA | TGTGCCAGCAGTGAAGTTCAGGGATTGAAGACTGAAGCTTTCTTT | CASSEVQGLKTEAFF
NA | TRBJ2-1 | TRBV9 | TRBD2 | TGTGCCAGCAGCGTTTTTAGCGGGAGCTCCTACAATGAGCAGTTCTTC | CASSVFSGSSYNEQFF
many | TRBJ2-3 | TRBV7-2 | NA | TGTGCCAGCAGTGCCGAGATCACAGATACGCAGTATTTT | CASSAEITDTQYF
NA | TRBJ1-4 | TRBV13 | TRBD1 | TGTGCCAGCGGGGACACAGGGGGTGGTGAAAAACTGTTTTTT | CASGDTGGGEKLFF
NA | TRBJ2-1 | TRBV19 | NA | TGTGCCAGTAGTATTGACAGCGAGTCCTTCTACAATGAGCAGTTCTTC | CASSIDSESFYNEQFF
NA | TRBJ2-5 | TRBV18 | TRBD1 | TGTGCCAGCTCACCTGGGCAGGGGGTAGGAGAGACCCAGTACTTC | CASSPGQGVGETQYF
NA | TRBJ2-3 | TRBV18 | TRBD2 | TGTGCCAGCTCACCACTCGGACTAGCGGGCACAGATACGCAGTATTTT | CASSPLGLAGTDTQYF
NA | TRBJ1-2 | TRBV5-4 | NA | TGTGCCAGCAGCACACCATCCCAGGGAATGGCCTATGGCTACACCTTC | CASSTPSQGMAYGYTF
NA | TRBJ2-3 | TRBV9 | TRBD2 | TGTGCCAGCAGCCCTGGACTAGCGGGAGTTAAAGATACGCAGTATTTT | CASSPGLAGVKDTQYF
NA | TRBJ1-3 | TRBV28 | TRBD1 | TGTGTCACAGGGGTCGGAAACACCATATATTTT | CVTGVGNTIYF
NA | TRBJ1-5 | TRBV4-1 | NA | TGCGCCAGCAGCCAAGTCGGGAGCAATCAGCCCCAGCATTTT | CASSQVGSNQPQHF
NA | TRBJ1-3 | TRBV6-6 | NA | TGTGCCAGCAGTTACTCAGCGCCAACGGGGAACACCATATATTTT | CASSYSAPTGNTIYF
few | TRBJ1-3 | TRBV28 | TRBD1 | TGTGCCAGCAGTATCACAGGGGTCTCTGGAAACACCATATATTTT | CASSITGVSGNTIYF
once | TRBJ2-2 | TRBV14 | TRBD2 | TGTGCCAGCAGCCTTCTAGCGGTACCGAACACCGGGGAGCTGTTTTTT | CASSLLAVPNTGELFF
NA | TRBJ2-1 | TRBV10-3 | NA | TGTGCCATCCAAGGTCCAGGGCTAGGCAATGAGCAGTTCTTC | CAIQGPGLGNEQFF
NA | TRBJ2-3 | TRBV28 | TRBD2 | TGTGCCAGCAGTTTTCCTGGGACTAGCTTTCCTGCAGATACGCAGTATTTT | CASSFPGTSFPADTQYF
NA | TRBJ1-3 | TRBV11-2 | NA | TGTGCCAGCAGCTTAGAATGGAGCCCTGAACGAGACACCATATATTTT | CASSLEWSPERDTIYF
once | TRBJ1-2 | TRBV19 | TRBD1 | TGTGCCAGTAGTTCGGCGACAGGGGGTCGCTATGGCTACACCTTC | CASSSATGGRYGYTF
NA | TRBJ2-5 | TRBV11-2 | TRBD1 | TGTGCCAGCAACCCGCGGGACAGGTCCCCCCAGTACTTC | CASNPRDRSPQYF
NA | TRBJ1-2 | TRBV10-2 | NA | TGCGCCAGCAGTGGAAACACAGGGCTGTCCTATGGCTACACCTTC | CASSGNTGLSYGYTF
NA | TRBJ1-2 | TRBV6-5 | TRBD1 | TGTGCCAGCAGTTACGGACAGGGGAACTATGGCTACACCTTC | CASSYGQGNYGYTF
NA | TRBJ2-1 | TRBV28 | TRBD1 | TGTGCCAGCAGTTTATTGTCTTTCGGGACAGGGTATGAGCAGTTCTTC | CASSLLSFGTGYEQFF